The present entry profiles one TCR beta chain with its context. Antigen unknown. CDR1 and CDR2 from the germline V gene are LNHDA and SQIVND (reference sequence). V lost 3 bases, J lost 0 bases, and 9 bases lay in between. The CDR3 has 14 amino acids. The data stem from a study of cytomegalovirus exposure and HLA in healthy donors. Overall study results and limits: The number of N-insertions in an Asian-associated ancestry cluster was reportedly below the 666-donor mean in a later analysis. It was reported that the classifier diagnosed cytomegalovirus status with high specificity and sensitivity in both the original and validation cohorts. According to the study, around 150 TCR beta chains were cytomegalovirus-associated. A later analysis by the authors found several of the most significant clusters apparently linked to common viral pathogens.

A multiplex PCR was run with 60 Vbeta primers and 13 Jbeta primers. The table came from immunoSEQ multiplex PCR; TCRdb's copy has only in-frame clones and leaves some out. The sample holds over 100,000 clones. V is TRBV19 and J is TRBJ2-7; perhaps TRBD2 as D (5 bases). This TCR derives from a woman aged 40-49 years in good health and CMV-seropositive. Sequencing was done on a sample of PBMCs. This chain's CDR3 is CASSIKEDSYEQYF. CDR3 bases: TGTGCCAGTAGTATTAAGGAGGACTCCTACGAGCAGTACTTC.